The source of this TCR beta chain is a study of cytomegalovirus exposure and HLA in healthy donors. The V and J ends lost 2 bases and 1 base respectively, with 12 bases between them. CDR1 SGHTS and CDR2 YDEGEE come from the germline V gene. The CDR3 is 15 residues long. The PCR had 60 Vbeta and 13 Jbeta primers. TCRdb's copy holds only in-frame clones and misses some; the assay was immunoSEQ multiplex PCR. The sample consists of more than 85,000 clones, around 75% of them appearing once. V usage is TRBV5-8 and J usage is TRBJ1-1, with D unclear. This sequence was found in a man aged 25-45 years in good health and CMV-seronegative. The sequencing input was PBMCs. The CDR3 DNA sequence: TGTGCCAGCAGCTTTTACAGCAGTCCGAACACTGAAGCTTTCTTT. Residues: CASSFYSSPNTEAFF.